This TCR beta chain appears in the sequencing data of a study of T cell responses to AZD1222 COVID-19 vaccine. Study results and caveats: The reported proportion of spike-specific TCRs targeting unmutated variant regions was nearly half. Among AZD1222 vaccinees, only six or seven were seropositive at baseline.

Profiling relied on immunoSEQ multiplex PCR, and the TCRdb table lists in-frame clones only, not all of them. The sample lists roughly 140,000 clones, 75% to 90% occurring once. Trimming took off 0 bases at V and 8 bases at J, with 7 bases between the two ends. The CDR3 sequence is 12 residues long. CDR1 is LGHDT, CDR2 YNNKEL, per germline (reference sequence). Details on this clone: The antigen remains undetermined.

This TCR came from an adult in good health. Sequenced here: peripheral blood, sampled on day 0 of AZD1222 vaccination. The chain combines TRBV3-1 (or the pseudogene TRBV3-2) with TRBJ1-2; no clear D gene. The chain's CDR3 is CASSQEKWGYTF. The CDR3 DNA reads TGTGCCAGCAGCCAAGAGAAATGGGGCTACACCTTC.